This T cell receptor beta chain was sequenced during a study of T cell changes during pregnancy in multiple sclerosis (dated by TCRdb to about 2019). General notes on the study: The study examined how the T cell repertoire changed over the course of pregnancy in women with multiple sclerosis.

Turning to this clone: Its antigen specificity is not known. Base qualities are not at hand, and no much larger clone is one base apart.

CDR1 and CDR2 (SGHDN, FVKESK) derive from the germline V gene. The cysteine opens and the phenylalanine closes a CDR3 of 14 amino acids. Only the CDR3 DNA stays, 42 bases, in frame from base 1. For this chain, trimming is 4 bases at the V end and 7 bases at the J end, and the number of junction bases without a gene match is 5. Libraries were built with the immunoSEQ multiplex PCR assay. This immuneACCESS table, as held by TCRdb, lists in-frame sequences with V and J called but not all clones. Of the missing ones, under half trace to an unresolved V gene in checked studies; the others have no known cause. Present in this sample are about 77,000 clones, approximately 94% of which were seen just once. Approximately 2.8% of the sample rests with the top ten.

The sample here was peripheral blood, taken after pregnancy. Here the chain combines TRBV14 and TRBJ1-4; TRBD1 fits 8 bases in the junction. The clonotype was recovered from a female donor in good health, enrolled as a control in a pregnancy study. CDR3 region: CASSPRTGFEKLFF. The sequence in DNA is TGTGCCAGCAGCCCCCGGACAGGGTTTGAAAAACTGTTTTTT.